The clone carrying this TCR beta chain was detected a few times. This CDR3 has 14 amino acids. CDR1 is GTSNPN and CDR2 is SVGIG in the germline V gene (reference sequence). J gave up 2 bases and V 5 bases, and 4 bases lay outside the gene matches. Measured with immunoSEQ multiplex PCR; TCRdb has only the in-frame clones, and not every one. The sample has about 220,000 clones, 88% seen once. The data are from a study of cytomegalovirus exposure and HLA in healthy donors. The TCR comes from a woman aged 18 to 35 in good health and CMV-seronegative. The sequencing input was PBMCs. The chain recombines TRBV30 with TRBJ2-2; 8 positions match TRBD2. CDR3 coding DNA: TGTGCCTGGCAGCGGGGGATTAACACCGGGGAGCTGTTTTTT. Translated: CAWQRGINTGELFF. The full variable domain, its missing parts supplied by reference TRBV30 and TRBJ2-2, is SQTIHQWPATLVQPVGSPLSLECTVEGTSNPNLYWYRQAAGRGLQLLFYSVGIGQISSEVPQNLSASRPQDRQFILSSKKLLLSDSGFYLCAWQRGINTGELFFGEGSRLTVL.